Here is one T cell receptor (beta chain) with its context. Antigen specificity is unknown. Everyone who donated was a healthy bone marrow donor. The PCR used 60 Vbeta and 13 Jbeta primers. Assay used: immunoSEQ multiplex PCR; TCRdb lists only in-frame clones, some missing. This sample has about 150,000 clones, with 60% to 85% found just once. The CDR3 has 15 amino acids. V was clipped by 10 bases and J by 2 bases; unmatched bases: 11. Germline-derived CDR1 and CDR2 are SNHLY and FYNNEI. The sample comes from a study of cytomegalovirus exposure and HLA in healthy donors. Broader study findings: Using the classifier, cytomegalovirus status was reportedly diagnosed with high specificity and sensitivity.

The TCR originated in a middle-aged man in good health and CMV-seropositive. Input material: PBMCs. This rearrangement joins TRBV2 to TRBJ2-3; TRBD1 matches 8 bases. This CDR3 reads CATPQRDRPTDTQYF. Written as DNA, the CDR3 is TGTGCCACCCCACAACGGGACAGGCCCACAGATACGCAGTATTTT.